This TCR beta chain is from a study of blood T cells in healthy people across ages. General observations from the study: Unsorted PBMCs blocked a conclusive comparison of naive and antigen-experienced cells. Investigators treated diversity estimates from one million T cells as underestimates. Older age coincided with a roughly linear decline in TCR beta diversity per million T cells.

Through a sample-barcoded 5' primer and a J-beta primer mix, a second PCR was run for 7 to 11 cycles. TCRdb re-analysed the 5' RACE reads in MiXCR, keeping a single row per CDR3 protein. The repertoire consists of some 1.5 million distinct CDR3 sequences, with roughly two fifths occurring once and the leading ten covering around 4%. This clonotype was found a few times. The target antigen is unknown. PBMCs, at least 6 million per sample, were isolated. The CDR3 spans 13 residues. V was pared by 5 bases and J by 0 bases, with 8 bases between. Looked up from germline, CDR1 is SGHVS and CDR2 is FQNEAQ. The specimen sequenced was blood. The receptor was derived from a woman under 30 in good health. V gene TRBV7-8 combines with J gene TRBJ2-7; D ambiguous. CDR3 nucleotides: TGTGCCAGCAGCCCCCGGTTCTCCTACGAGCAGTACTTC. This gives the protein CASSPRFSYEQYF.